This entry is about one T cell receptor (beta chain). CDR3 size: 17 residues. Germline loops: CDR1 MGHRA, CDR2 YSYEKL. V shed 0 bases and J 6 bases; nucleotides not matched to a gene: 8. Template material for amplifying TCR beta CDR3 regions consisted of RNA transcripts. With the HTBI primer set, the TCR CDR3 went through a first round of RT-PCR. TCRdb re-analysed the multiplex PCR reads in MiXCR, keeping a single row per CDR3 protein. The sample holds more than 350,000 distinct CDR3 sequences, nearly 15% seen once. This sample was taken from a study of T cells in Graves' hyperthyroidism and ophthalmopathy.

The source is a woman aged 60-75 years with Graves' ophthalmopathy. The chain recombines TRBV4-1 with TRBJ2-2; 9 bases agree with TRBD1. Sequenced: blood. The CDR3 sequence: CASSQETGTGRSGELFF. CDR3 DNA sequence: TGCGCCAGCAGCCAAGAAACCGGGACAGGGCGGTCCGGGGAGCTGTTTTTT.